The clone carrying this T cell receptor (beta chain) was seen only a few times. The antigen is undetermined. The CDR3 is 15 residues long. The germline V and J ends were trimmed by 2 bases and 3 bases, with 13 bases remaining between them. Germline CDR1 is MNHEY and CDR2 is SMNVEV (reference sequence). These data belong to a study of cytomegalovirus exposure and HLA in healthy donors. Overall study results and limits: Researchers left out some V segments, among them TRBV6-2 and TRBV6-3, as indistinguishable. Reported findings show TCR beta sequences accurately forecast HLA-A and HLA-B alleles in most subjects.

The PCR used 60 Vbeta and 13 Jbeta primers. Generated by immunoSEQ multiplex PCR, the TCRdb table keeps only in-frame clones and is missing some. The data hold about 160,000 clones, with 60% to 80% observed a single time. This chain joins TRBV27 and TRBJ2-5, with D perhaps matching TRBD2 (7 bases). The TCR comes from a man between 18 and 29 years old in good health and CMV-seropositive. The material sequenced was PBMCs. CDR3: CASSLGGAWEETQYF. The DNA for the CDR3 is TGTGCCAGCAGTTTAGGGGGGGCGTGGGAAGAGACCCAGTACTTC.